The next 22 T cell receptor beta chains were all read from a single sample in a study of shared T cell receptors in the human thymus. Clones were read by immunoSEQ multiplex PCR, and TCRdb kept only the in-frame ones, dropping some. The sample has under 450,000 clones; approximately 95% are singletons. Sequencing was performed on thymocytes. All receptors derive from a human donor.

The CDR3 spells CASSQGPGQITDTQYF. Written as DNA, the CDR3 is TGTGCCAGCAGCCAGGGACCGGGACAGATCACAGATACGCAGTATTTT. The V and J genes are TRBV14 and TRBJ2-3; 7 nucleotides match TRBD1. The CDR3 runs 16 residues. J gave up 2 bases and V 3 bases, and 8 bases lay outside the gene matches. From germline, CDR1 is SGHDN and CDR2 FVKESK. Looking up the rest from reference TRBV14 and TRBJ2-3 gives the full variable domain: EAGVTQFPSHSVIEKGQTVTLRCDPISGHDNLYWYRRVMGKEIKFLLHFVKESKQDESGMPNNRFLAERTGGTYSTLKVQPAELEDSGVYFCASSQGPGQITDTQYFGPGTRLTVL.

This sequence joins TRBV28 and TRBJ1-3, with D uncertain. The V and J ends lost 3 bases and 0 bases respectively, with 12 bases between them. CDR3 size: 16 residues. Looked up from germline, CDR1 is MDHEN and CDR2 is SYDVKM. This CDR3 is CASSFLRPCSGNTIYF. CDR3 in DNA: TGTGCCAGCAGTTTCTTACGGCCGTGCTCTGGAAACACCATATATTTT.

CDR3 coding DNA: TGTGCCAGCAGCTTGTATGGGGGTCCGAACACTGAAGCTTTCTTT. Protein product: CASSLYGGPNTEAFF. The V and J genes are TRBV5-4 and TRBJ1-1; possibly TRBD1 for D (5 bases). Deletions cut 1 base from V and 1 base from J, with 11 bases between. The CDR3 sequence is 15 residues long. The germline CDR1 and CDR2 sequences are SGHNT and YYREEE (reference sequence).

The V call is TRBV18, the J call TRBJ1-2, with 7 bases aligning to TRBD1. The CDR3 runs 16 residues. V was pared by 2 bases and J by 1 base, with 7 bases of the junction left unmatched. From germline, CDR1 is KGHSH and CDR2 LQKENI. CDR3 DNA sequence: TGTGCCAGCTCACCAACTTCCCAGGGGGATAACTATGGCTACACCTTC. Its protein is CASSPTSQGDNYGYTF.

This chain connects TRBV6-6 to TRBJ2-7; 7 bases line up with TRBD2. The length of the CDR3 is 14 residues. CDR1 and CDR2 (germline): MNHNY, SVGAGI (reference sequence). V was pared by 5 bases and J by 3 bases, with 7 bases of the junction left unmatched. The CDR3 spells CASSRRRELYEQYF. The CDR3 bases are TGTGCCAGCAGTCGTCGGCGGGAGCTCTACGAGCAGTACTTC.

V and J are TRBV4-3 and TRBJ1-2; 7 bases are shared with TRBD1. CDR1 and CDR2 (germline): LGHNA, YSLEER. There are 15 residues in the CDR3. The junction had 13 bases not matched to a gene; V was cut back by 4 bases and J by 8 bases. The CDR3 coding sequence is TGCGCCAGCAGCCCCCGGGACAGCGGTCTACTAGGCTACACCTTC. Translating gives CASSPRDSGLLGYTF.

V and J are TRBV4-2 and TRBJ2-3; TRBD2 agrees at 10 bases. The V and J ends lost 0 bases and 5 bases, in that order; junction bases with no gene match: 14. This CDR3 region has 19 residues. Per the germline V gene, CDR1 is LGHNA and CDR2 is YNFKEQ. The CDR3 DNA reads TGTGCCAGCAGCCAAGATTTCTCGTTCGGGCTAGCGGGAGTAGATACGCAGTATTTT. Amino acids: CASSQDFSFGLAGVDTQYF.

The chain links TRBV18 to TRBJ2-7, with D perhaps TRBD2 (6 bases). Germline lookup yields CDR1 KGHSH and CDR2 LQKENI. Trimming cost V 3 bases and J 3 bases, with 18 bases left between them. The CDR3 consists of 16 residues. The CDR3 reads CASSPEGPTLLYEQYF. As DNA, the CDR3 is TGTGCCAGCTCACCGGAGGGTCCCACCCTTCTCTACGAGCAGTACTTC.

This chain connects TRBV11-1 to TRBJ2-3, with 8 bases lining up with TRBD2. The CDR3 covers 19 residues. CDR1 and CDR2 from the germline V gene are SGHAT and FQDESV (reference sequence). With 5 bases clipped from V and 4 bases from J, the junction kept 20 bases outside the gene matches. CDR3 nucleotides: TGTGCCAGCAGCCCCGGGGGGGCGGGCCGGCTGTTGCAGGCAGATACGCAGTATTTT. Protein sequence: CASSPGGAGRLLQADTQYF. Full variable domain (outside the CDR3, taken from reference TRBV11-1 and TRBJ2-3): EAEVAQSPRYKITEKSQAVAFWCDPISGHATLYWYRQILGQGPELLVQFQDESVVDDSQLPKDRFSAERLKGVDSTLKIQPAELGDSAMYLCASSPGGAGRLLQADTQYFGPGTRLTVL.

This rearrangement joins TRBV27 to TRBJ1-2; D is possibly TRBD1 (6 bases). With 5 bases removed from V and 4 bases from J, the gap between germline ends came to 17 bases. Germline CDR1 and CDR2: MNHEY and SMNVEV (reference sequence). This CDR3 has 15 amino acids. The CDR3 DNA follows: TGTGCCAGCAGTAAACTGGGGCAGGGGTCCTATGGCTACACCTTC. Protein sequence: CASSKLGQGSYGYTF.

This sequence joins TRBV10-3 and TRBJ2-7; the D gene could be TRBD1 or TRBD2 (5 bases each). The V and J ends lost 3 bases and 2 bases respectively, with 14 bases between them. Per the germline V gene, CDR1 is ENHRY and CDR2 is SYGVKD. This CDR3 is built from 15 residues. DNA for the CDR3: TGTGCCATCAGTGAAGATAGGGACCCAGCCTACGAGCAGTACTTC. Its protein is CAISEDRDPAYEQYF.

The chain uses TRBV7-9 and TRBJ2-7; TRBD2 aligns across 12 bases. The CDR3 covers 18 residues. With V trimmed by 5 bases and J by 4 bases, 15 bases remained unmatched. CDR1 and CDR2 (germline): SEHNR, FQNEAQ (reference sequence). The CDR3 region is CASSPKGGGLAGKYEQYF. CDR3 DNA sequence: TGTGCCAGCAGCCCAAAGGGCGGGGGACTAGCGGGTAAATACGAGCAGTACTTC.

The count of this clone is one. The V and J genes are TRBV6-5 and TRBJ2-7; D gene uncertain. Trimming cost V 4 bases and J 5 bases, with 18 bases left between them. In germline, CDR1 is MNHEY, CDR2 SVGAGI. The CDR3 is 15 amino acids. The CDR3 reads CASSSRRVPLDEQYF. The DNA of the CDR3 is TGTGCCAGCAGTTCCCGACGTGTACCTCTTGACGAGCAGTACTTC.

The chain is built from TRBV27 and TRBJ2-5; D is possibly TRBD1 (6 bases). From germline, CDR1 is MNHEY and CDR2 SMNVEV (reference sequence). V was cut by 0 bases and J by 4 bases, with 9 bases left in between. CDR3 length: 14 residues. CDR3 protein: CASSLSWGRETQYF. CDR3 nucleotide sequence: TGTGCCAGCAGTTTATCATGGGGGCGAGAGACCCAGTACTTC.

The CDR3 coding sequence is TGCAGCGTTGAAATGTGCAATCGACCCGACGAGCAGTACTTC. Residues: CSVEMCNRPDEQYF. The chain links TRBV29-1 to TRBJ2-7, with no clear D. Per the germline V gene, CDR1 is SQVTM and CDR2 is ANQGSEA. The CDR3 covers 14 residues. Trimming pared 2 bases from V and 5 bases from J, leaving 16 bases between.

The rearrangement joins TRBV2 to TRBJ2-1; TRBD2 aligns across 13 bases. In germline, CDR1 is SNHLY, CDR2 FYNNEI. Germline trimming cut 1 base from V and 5 bases from J; bases unmatched to any gene: 14. CDR3 length: 20 residues. Written as DNA, the CDR3 is TGTGCCAGCAGTGAAGAGGAACTAGCGGGAGGGGAACGGACTCACAATGAGCAGTTCTTC. This sequence encodes CASSEEELAGGERTHNEQFF.

V is TRBV6-1 and J is TRBJ2-5; D gene unclear. Germline values: CDR1 MNHNS, CDR2 SASEGT. V shed 0 bases and J shed 4 bases, with 12 bases lying between them. CDR3 length: 15 amino acids. The CDR3 is CASSEAFQSGETQYF. CDR3 sequence (DNA): TGTGCCAGCAGTGAAGCTTTTCAGTCGGGAGAGACCCAGTACTTC.

V and J are TRBV6-5 and TRBJ1-1; no clear D. Trimming cost V 2 bases and J 7 bases, with 5 bases left between them. Germline CDR1 and CDR2: MNHEY and SVGAGI. The CDR3 is made up of 11 amino acids. The DNA for the CDR3 is TGTGCCAGCAGTTACGGGGTTGAAGCTTTCTTT. Encoded protein: CASSYGVEAFF.

The chain links TRBV28 to TRBJ1-2, with TRBD1 matching 7 bases. CDR3 length equals 15 residues. The germline V gene encodes CDR1 MDHEN and CDR2 SYDVKM. V lost 5 bases, J lost 5 bases, and 11 bases stayed unmatched. The CDR3 is CASSASLTGLYGYTF. CDR3 nucleotide sequence: TGTGCCAGCAGTGCTTCATTGACAGGGCTGTATGGCTACACCTTC.

Turning to this clone: One junction end does not reproduce the germline sequence, and a read error may be involved. The chain is built from TRBV28 and TRBJ1-2; TRBD1 aligns across 8 bases. In germline, CDR1 is MDHEN, CDR2 SYDVKM. The CDR3 is 14 amino acids. CDR3 amino acids: CASSLGQGYYGYTF. The DNA for the CDR3 is TGTGCCAGCAGTCTCGGACAGGGTTACTACGGCTACACCTTC.

The chain combines TRBV7-8 with TRBJ1-5; D is possibly TRBD1 (5 bases). V shed 5 bases and J shed 7 bases, with 24 bases lying between them. This CDR3 is 17 amino acids long. CDR1 SGHVS and CDR2 FQNEAQ come from the germline V gene. The DNA of the CDR3 is TGTGCCAGCAGCAAGCGGGACCGGGACCCCGGCGGGCAGCCCCAGCATTTT. Protein sequence: CASSKRDRDPGGQPQHF.

The rearrangement joins TRBV6-1 to TRBJ2-1; D possibly matches TRBD1 or TRBD2 (6 bases each). The CDR3 is 18 residues long. V lost 7 bases to trimming and J lost 0 bases, with 22 bases between them. Germline CDR1 MNHNS, CDR2 SASEGT. CDR3 loop: CASIEGDSGVDSYNEQFF. The CDR3 DNA reads as TGTGCCAGCATTGAGGGGGACTCGGGAGTGGACTCCTACAATGAGCAGTTCTTC.